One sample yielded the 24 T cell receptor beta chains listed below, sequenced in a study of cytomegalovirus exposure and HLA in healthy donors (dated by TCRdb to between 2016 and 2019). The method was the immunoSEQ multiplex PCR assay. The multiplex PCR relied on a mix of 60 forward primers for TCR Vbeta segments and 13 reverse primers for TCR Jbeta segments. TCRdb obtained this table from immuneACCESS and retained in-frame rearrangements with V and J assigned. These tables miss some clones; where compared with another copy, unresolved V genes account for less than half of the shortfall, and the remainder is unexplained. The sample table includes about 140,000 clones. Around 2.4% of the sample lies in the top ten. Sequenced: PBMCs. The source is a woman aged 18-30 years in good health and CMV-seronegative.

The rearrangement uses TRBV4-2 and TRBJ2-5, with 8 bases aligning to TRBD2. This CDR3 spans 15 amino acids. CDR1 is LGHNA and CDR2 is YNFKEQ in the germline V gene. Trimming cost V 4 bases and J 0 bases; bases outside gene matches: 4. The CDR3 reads CASSPSAGDQETQYF. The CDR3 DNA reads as TGTGCCAGCAGCCCGTCAGCGGGAGACCAAGAGACCCAGTACTTC.

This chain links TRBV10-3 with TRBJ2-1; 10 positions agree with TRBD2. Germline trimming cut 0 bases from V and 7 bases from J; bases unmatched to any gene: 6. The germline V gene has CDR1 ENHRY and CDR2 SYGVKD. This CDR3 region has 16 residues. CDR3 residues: CAISESMGLAYNEQFF. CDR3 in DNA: TGTGCCATCAGTGAGTCGATGGGACTAGCGTATAATGAGCAGTTCTTC.

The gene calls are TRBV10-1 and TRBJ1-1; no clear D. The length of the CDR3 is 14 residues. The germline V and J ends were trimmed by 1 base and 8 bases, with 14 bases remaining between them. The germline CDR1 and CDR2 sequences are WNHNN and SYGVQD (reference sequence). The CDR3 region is CASSEFTVPSEAFF. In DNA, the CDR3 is TGCGCCAGCAGTGAGTTTACTGTCCCGTCAGAAGCTTTCTTT.

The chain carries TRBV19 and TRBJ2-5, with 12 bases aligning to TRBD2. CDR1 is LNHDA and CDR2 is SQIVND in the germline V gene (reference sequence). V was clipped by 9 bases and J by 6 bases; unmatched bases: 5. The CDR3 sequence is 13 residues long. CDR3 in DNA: TGTGCCAGCAAACTAGCGGGAGGAAAGACCCAGTACTTC. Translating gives CASKLAGGKTQYF.

The CDR3 DNA is TGTGCCATCAGTGGCGACAGGCAGAACACTGAAGCTTTCTTT. Translation gives CAISGDRQNTEAFF. The V and J genes are TRBV10-3 and TRBJ1-1; perhaps TRBD1 as D (6 bases). The germline V gene has CDR1 ENHRY and CDR2 SYGVKD. CDR3 length equals 14 residues. V lost 4 bases and J lost 1, with 10 bases in between.

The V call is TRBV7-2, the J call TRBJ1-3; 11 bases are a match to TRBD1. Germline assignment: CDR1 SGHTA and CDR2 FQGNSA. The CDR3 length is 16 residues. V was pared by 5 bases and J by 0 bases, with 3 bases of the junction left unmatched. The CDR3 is CASSRGQGGSGNTIYF. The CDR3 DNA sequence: TGTGCCAGCAGCCGGGGACAGGGGGGCTCTGGAAACACCATATATTTT. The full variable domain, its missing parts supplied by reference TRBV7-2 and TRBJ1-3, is GAGVSQSPSNKVTEKGKDVELRCDPISGHTALYWYRQSLGQGLEFLIYFQGNSAPDKSGLPSDRFSAERTGGSVSTLTIQRTQQEDSAVYLCASSRGQGGSGNTIYFGEGSWLTVV.

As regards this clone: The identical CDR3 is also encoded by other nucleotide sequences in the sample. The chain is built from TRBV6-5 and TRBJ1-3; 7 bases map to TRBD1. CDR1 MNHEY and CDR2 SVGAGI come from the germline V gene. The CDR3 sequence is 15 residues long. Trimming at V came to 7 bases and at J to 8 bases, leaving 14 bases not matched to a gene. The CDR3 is CASTTKRQGGYTIYF. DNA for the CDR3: TGTGCCAGCACTACAAAGCGACAGGGAGGATACACCATATATTTT.

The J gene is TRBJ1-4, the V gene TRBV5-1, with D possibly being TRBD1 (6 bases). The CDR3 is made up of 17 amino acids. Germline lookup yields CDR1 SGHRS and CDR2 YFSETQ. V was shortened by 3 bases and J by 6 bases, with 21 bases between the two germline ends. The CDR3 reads CASSSRPGQGIYEKLFF. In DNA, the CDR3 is TGCGCCAGCAGCTCCCGCCCTGGGCAGGGGATTTATGAAAAACTGTTTTTT.

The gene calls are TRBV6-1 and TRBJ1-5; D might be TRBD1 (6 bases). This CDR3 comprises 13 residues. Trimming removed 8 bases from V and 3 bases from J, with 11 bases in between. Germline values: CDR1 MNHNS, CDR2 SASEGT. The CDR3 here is CASQGYNNQPQHF. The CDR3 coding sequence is TGTGCCAGCCAGGGGTATAACAATCAGCCCCAGCATTTT.

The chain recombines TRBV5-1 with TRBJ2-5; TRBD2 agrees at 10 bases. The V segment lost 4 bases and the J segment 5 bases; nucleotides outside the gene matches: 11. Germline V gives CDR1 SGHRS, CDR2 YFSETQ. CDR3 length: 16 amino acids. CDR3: CASSQGTSAMGETQYF. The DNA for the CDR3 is TGCGCCAGCAGCCAGGGGACTAGCGCGATGGGGGAGACCCAGTACTTC.

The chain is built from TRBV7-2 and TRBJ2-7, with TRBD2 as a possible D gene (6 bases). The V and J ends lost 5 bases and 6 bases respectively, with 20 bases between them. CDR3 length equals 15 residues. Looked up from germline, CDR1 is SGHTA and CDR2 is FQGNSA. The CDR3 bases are TGTGCCAGCAGCCCGGACTACGCCCCAAAAGGCGAGCAGTACTTC. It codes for CASSPDYAPKGEQYF.

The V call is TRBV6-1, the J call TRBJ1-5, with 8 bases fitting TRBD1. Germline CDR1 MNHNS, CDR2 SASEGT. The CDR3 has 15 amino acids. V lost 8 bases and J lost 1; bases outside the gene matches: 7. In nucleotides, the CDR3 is TGTGCCAGCTTGCAGGGGGCCTACAGCAATCAGCCCCAGCATTTT. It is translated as CASLQGAYSNQPQHF.

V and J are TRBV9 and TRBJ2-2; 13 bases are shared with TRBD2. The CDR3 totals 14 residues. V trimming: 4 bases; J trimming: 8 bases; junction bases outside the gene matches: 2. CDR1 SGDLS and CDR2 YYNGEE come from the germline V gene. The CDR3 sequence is CASSPGLAGGELFF. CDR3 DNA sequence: TGTGCCAGCAGCCCGGGACTAGCGGGGGGGGAGCTGTTTTTT.

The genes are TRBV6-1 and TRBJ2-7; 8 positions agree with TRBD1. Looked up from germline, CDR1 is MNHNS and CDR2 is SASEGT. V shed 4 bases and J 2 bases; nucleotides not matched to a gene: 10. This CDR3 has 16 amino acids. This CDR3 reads CASSGPYRTGTYEQYV. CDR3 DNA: TGTGCCAGCAGTGGCCCGTACCGGACAGGGACCTACGAGCAGTACGTC.

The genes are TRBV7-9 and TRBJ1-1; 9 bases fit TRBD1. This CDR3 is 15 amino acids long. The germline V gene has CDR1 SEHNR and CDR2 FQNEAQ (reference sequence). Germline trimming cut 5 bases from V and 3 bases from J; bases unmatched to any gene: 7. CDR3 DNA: TGTGCCAGCAGCGACGGACAGGGGCTGGACACTGAAGCTTTCTTT. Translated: CASSDGQGLDTEAFF.

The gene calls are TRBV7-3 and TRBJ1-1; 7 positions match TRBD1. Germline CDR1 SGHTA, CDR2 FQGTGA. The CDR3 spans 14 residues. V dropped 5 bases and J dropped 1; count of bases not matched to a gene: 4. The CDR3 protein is CASSQGQANTEAFF. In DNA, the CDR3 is TGTGCCAGCAGCCAAGGACAGGCGAACACTGAAGCTTTCTTT.

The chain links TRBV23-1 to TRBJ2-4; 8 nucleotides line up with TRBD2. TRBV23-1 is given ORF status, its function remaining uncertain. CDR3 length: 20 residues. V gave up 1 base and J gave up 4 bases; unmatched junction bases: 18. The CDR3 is CASSQFHTVGFSGKKNIQYF. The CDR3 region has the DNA TGCGCCAGCAGTCAATTTCATACGGTGGGATTTAGCGGGAAAAAAAACATTCAGTACTTC.

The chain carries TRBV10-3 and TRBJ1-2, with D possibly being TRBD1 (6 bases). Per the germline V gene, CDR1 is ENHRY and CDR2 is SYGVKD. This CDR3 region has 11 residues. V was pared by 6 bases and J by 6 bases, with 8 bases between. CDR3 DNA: TGTGCCATCAGCTCAGGGGATGGCTACACCTTC. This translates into CAISSGDGYTF.

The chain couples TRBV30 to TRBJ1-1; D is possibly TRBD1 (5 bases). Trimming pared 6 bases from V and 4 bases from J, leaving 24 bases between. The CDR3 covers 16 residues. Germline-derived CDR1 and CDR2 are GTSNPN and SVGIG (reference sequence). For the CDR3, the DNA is TGTGCCTGCGCGGGGGGAGTGGCAGGGTGGGGCACTGAAGCTTTCTTT. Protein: CACAGGVAGWGTEAFF.

CDR3 protein: CASSPRTGVDYYNEQFF. The CDR3 DNA follows: TGTGCCAGCAGCCCCCGGACGGGAGTCGACTACTACAATGAGCAGTTCTTC. This chain joins TRBV7-3 and TRBJ2-1; D is perhaps TRBD2 (6 bases). CDR1 and CDR2 (germline): SGHTA, FQGTGA. The CDR3 is made up of 17 amino acids. V gave up 5 bases and J gave up 3 bases, with 20 bases separating them.

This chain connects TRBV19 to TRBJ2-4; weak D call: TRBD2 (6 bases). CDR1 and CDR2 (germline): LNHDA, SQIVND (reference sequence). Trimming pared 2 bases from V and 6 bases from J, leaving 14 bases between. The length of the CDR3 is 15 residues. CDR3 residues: CASSILARGGNIQYF. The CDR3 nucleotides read TGTGCCAGTAGTATACTCGCGCGGGGTGGAAACATTCAGTACTTC.

CDR3 region: CASSIRGGWGEQFF. The CDR3 coding sequence is TGTGCCAGTAGTATTAGAGGGGGCTGGGGGGAGCAGTTCTTC. J is TRBJ2-1 and V is TRBV19, with 7 bases aligning to TRBD1. Germline loops: CDR1 LNHDA, CDR2 SQIVND (reference sequence). The CDR3 totals 14 residues. J was trimmed by 10 bases and V by 3 bases; bases with no gene match: 9.

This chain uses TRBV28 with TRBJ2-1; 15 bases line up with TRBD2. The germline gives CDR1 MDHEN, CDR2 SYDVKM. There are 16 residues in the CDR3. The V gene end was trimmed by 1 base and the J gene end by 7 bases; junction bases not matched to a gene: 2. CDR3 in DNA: TGTGCCAGCAGTTTATCCGGGACTAGCGGGGGGAATGAGCAGTTCTTC. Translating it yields CASSLSGTSGGNEQFF. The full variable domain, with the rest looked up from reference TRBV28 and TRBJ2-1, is DVKVTQSSRYLVKRTGEKVFLECVQDMDHENMFWYRQDPGLGLRLIYFSYDVKMKEKGDIPEGYSVSREKKERFSLILESASTNQTSMYLCASSLSGTSGGNEQFFGPGTRLTVL.

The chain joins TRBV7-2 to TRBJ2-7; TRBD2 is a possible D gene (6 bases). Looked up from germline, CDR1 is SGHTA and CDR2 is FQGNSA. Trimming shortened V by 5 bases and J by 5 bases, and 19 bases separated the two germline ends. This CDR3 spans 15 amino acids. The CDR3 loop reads CASSPLPSVLHEQYV. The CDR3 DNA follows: TGTGCCAGCAGCCCGCTGCCTAGCGTACTCCACGAGCAGTACGTC.